This T cell receptor beta chain was profiled in a study of T cells of healthy individuals. The germline V and J ends were trimmed by 6 bases and 3 bases, with 17 bases remaining between them. From germline, CDR1 is MNHEY and CDR2 SVGAGI. The CDR3 loop spans 15 amino acids. Each CDR3 protein is one row after TCRdb ran MiXCR on the 5' RACE reads. This table holds around 100,000 distinct CDR3 sequences, approximately 15% found once. This chain uses TRBV6-5 with TRBJ1-2; D not resolved. This receptor was obtained from a human donor in good health. The DNA for the CDR3 is TGTGCCAGCAGGCGTGGACCCAACGGTCACTATGGCTACACCTTC. The encoded protein is CASRRGPNGHYGYTF.